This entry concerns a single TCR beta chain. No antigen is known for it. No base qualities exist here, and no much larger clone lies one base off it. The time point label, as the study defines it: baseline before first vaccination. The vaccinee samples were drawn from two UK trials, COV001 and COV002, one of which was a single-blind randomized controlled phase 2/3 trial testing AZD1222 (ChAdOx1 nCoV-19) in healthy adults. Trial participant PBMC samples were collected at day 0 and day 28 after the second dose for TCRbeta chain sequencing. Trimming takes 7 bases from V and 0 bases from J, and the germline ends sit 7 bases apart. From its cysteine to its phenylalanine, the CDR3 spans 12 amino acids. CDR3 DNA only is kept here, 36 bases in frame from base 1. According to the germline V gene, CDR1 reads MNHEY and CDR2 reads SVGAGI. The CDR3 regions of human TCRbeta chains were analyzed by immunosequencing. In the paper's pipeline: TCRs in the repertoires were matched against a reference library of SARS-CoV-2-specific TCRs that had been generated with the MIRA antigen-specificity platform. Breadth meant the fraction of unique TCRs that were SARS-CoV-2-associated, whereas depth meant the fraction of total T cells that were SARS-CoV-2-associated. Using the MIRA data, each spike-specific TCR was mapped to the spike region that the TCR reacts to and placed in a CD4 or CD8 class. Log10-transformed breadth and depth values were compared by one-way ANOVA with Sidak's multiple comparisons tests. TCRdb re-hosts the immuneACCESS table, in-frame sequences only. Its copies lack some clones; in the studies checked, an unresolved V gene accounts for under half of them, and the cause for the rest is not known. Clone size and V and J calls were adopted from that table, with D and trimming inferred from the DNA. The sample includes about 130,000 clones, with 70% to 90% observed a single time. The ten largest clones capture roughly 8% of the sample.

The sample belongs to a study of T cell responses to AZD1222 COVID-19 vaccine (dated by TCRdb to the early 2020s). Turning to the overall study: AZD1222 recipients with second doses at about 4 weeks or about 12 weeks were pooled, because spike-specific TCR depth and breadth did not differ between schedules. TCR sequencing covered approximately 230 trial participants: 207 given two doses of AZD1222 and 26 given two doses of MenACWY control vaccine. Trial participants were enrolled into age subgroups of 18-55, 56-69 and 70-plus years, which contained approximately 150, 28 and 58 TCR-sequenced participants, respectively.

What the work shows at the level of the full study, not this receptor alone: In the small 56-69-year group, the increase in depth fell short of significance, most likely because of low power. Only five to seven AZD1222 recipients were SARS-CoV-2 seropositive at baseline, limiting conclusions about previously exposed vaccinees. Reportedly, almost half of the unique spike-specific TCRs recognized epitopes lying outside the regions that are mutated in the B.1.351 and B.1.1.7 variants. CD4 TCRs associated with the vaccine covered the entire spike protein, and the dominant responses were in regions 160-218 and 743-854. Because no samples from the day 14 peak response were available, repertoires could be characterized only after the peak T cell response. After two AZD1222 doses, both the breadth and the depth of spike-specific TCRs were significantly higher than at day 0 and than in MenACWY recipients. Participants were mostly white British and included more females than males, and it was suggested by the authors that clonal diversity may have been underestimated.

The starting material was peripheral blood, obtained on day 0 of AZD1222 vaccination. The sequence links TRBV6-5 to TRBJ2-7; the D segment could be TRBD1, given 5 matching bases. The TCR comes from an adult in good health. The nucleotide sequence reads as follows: TGTGCCAGCAAGCAGGGCTCCTACGAGCAGTACTTC. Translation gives CASKQGSYEQYF.